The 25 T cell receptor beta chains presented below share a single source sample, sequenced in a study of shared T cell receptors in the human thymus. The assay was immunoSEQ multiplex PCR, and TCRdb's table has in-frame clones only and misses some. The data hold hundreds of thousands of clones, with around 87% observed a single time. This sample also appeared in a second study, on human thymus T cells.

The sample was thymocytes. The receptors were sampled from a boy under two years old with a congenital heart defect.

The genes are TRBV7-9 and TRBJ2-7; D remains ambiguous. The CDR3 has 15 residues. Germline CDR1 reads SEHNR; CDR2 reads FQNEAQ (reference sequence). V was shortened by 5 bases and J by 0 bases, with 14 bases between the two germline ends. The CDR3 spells CASSPGPTSSYEQYF. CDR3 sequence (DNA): TGTGCCAGCAGCCCCGGCCCGACAAGCTCCTACGAGCAGTACTTC.

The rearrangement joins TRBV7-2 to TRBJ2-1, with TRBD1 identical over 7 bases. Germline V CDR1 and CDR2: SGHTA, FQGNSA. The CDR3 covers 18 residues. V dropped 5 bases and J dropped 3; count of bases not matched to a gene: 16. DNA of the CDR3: TGTGCCAGCAGCAACACCCGAGAGGGACAGACCCTCTACAATGAGCAGTTCTTC. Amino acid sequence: CASSNTREGQTLYNEQFF.

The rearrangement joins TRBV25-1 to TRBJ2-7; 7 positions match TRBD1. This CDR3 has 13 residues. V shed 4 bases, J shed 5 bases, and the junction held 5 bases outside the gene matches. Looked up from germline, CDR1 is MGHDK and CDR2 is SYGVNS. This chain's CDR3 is CASSATGVNEQYF. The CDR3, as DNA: TGTGCCAGCAGTGCTACAGGGGTGAACGAGCAGTACTTC.

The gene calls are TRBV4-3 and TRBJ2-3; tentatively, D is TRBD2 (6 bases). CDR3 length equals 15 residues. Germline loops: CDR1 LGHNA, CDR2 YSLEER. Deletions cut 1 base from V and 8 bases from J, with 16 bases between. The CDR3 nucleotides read TGCGCCAGCAGCCAAGTTACTAGCTTCGAGGGTACGCAGTATTTT. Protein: CASSQVTSFEGTQYF.

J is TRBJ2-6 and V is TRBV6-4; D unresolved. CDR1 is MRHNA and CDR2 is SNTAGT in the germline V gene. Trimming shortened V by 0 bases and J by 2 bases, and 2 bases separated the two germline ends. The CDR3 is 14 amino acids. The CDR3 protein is CASSDSAGANVLTF. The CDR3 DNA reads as TGTGCCAGCAGTGACTCCGCTGGGGCCAACGTCCTGACTTTC.

CDR3 coding DNA: TGTGCCAGTACTTCTCGAGGGACAGGGGGCACCGGGGAGCTGTTTTTT. Residues: CASTSRGTGGTGELFF. The rearrangement links TRBV19 to TRBJ2-2; 11 bases are a match to TRBD1. Germline CDR1 LNHDA, CDR2 SQIVND (reference sequence). The V and J ends lost 7 bases and 4 bases, in that order; junction bases with no gene match: 8. The CDR3 totals 16 residues.

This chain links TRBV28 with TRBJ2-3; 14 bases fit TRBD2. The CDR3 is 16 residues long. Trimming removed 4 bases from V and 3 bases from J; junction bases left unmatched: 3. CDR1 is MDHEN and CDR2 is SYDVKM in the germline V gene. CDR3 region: CASSSGTSGRTDTQYF. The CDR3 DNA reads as TGTGCCAGCAGTTCTGGGACTAGCGGGAGAACAGATACGCAGTATTTT.

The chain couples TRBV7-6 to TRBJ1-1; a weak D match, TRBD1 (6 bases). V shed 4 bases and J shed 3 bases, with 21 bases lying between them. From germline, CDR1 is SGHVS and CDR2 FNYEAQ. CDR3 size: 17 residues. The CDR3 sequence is CASSSICSGAPDTEAFF. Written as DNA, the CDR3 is TGTGCCAGCAGCTCGATTTGTTCAGGGGCTCCGGACACTGAAGCTTTCTTT. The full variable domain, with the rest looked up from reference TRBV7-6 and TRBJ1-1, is GAGVSQSPRYKVTKRGQDVALRCDPISGHVSLYWYRQALGQGPEFLTYFNYEAQQDKSGLPNDRFSAERPEGSISTLTIQRTEQRDSAMYRCASSSICSGAPDTEAFFGQGTRLTVV.

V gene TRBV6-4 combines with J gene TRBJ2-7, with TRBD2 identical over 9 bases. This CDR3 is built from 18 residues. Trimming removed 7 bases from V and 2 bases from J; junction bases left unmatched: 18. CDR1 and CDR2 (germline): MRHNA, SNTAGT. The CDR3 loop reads CASTYFGLATSSPYEQYF. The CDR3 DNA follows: TGTGCCAGCACCTACTTCGGACTAGCGACCTCCTCTCCCTACGAGCAGTACTTC.

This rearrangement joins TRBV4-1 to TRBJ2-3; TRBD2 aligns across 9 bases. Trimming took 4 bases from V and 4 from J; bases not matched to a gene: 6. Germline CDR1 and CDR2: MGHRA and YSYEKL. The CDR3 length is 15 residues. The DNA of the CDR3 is TGCGCCAGCAGCCGGGGCGGGAGGGGCCCAGATACGCAGTATTTT. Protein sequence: CASSRGGRGPDTQYF.

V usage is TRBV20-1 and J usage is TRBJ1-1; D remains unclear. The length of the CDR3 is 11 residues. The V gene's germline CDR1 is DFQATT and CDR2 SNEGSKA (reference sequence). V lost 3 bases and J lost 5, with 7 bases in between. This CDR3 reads CSARVQTEAFF. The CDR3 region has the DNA TGCAGTGCTAGGGTGCAGACTGAAGCTTTCTTT.

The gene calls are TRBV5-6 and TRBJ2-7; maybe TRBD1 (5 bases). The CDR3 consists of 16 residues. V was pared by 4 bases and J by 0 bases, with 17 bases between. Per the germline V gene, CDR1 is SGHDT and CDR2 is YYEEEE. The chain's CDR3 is CASSPSLSQGSYEQYF. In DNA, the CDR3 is TGTGCCAGCAGCCCCTCCTTGTCTCAGGGCTCCTACGAGCAGTACTTC.

DNA for the CDR3: TGTGCCAGCAGCTTGCGCCCTATAGAGGCGGAAAGCTCCTACAATGAGCAGTTCTTC. Residues: CASSLRPIEAESSYNEQFF. The chain combines TRBV5-4 with TRBJ2-1; D gene uncertain. The germline CDR1 and CDR2 sequences are SGHNT and YYREEE (reference sequence). Between the trimmed V and J ends, which lost 1 base and 0 bases, there was a span of 20 bases. The CDR3 spans 19 residues.

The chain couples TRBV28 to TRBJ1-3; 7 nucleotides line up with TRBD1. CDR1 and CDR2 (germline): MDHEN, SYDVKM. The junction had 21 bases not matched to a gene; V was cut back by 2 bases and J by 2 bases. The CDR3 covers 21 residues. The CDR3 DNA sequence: TGTGCCAGCAGTTTAAGTCGAAAGGACAGGTTAAATTTTCTACCTGGAAACACCATATATTTT. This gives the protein CASSLSRKDRLNFLPGNTIYF.

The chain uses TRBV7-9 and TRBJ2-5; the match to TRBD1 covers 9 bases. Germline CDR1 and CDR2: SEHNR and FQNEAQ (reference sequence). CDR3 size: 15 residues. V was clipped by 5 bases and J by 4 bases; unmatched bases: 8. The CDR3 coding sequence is TGTGCCAGCAGCCTGGGGGACAGGGTACTAGAGACCCAGTACTTC. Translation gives CASSLGDRVLETQYF. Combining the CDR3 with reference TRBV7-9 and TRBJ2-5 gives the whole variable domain DTGVSQNPRHKITKRGQNVTFRCDPISEHNRLYWYRQTLGQGPEFLTYFQNEAQLEKSRLLSDRFSAERPKGSFSTLEIQRTEQGDSAMYLCASSLGDRVLETQYFGPGTRLLVL.

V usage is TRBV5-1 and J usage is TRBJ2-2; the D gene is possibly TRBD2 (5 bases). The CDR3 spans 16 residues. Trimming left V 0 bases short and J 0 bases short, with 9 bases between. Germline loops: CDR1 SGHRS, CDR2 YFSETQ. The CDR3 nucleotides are TGCGCCAGCAGCTTGGCTTCCGGGGCGAACACCGGGGAGCTGTTTTTT. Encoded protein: CASSLASGANTGELFF.

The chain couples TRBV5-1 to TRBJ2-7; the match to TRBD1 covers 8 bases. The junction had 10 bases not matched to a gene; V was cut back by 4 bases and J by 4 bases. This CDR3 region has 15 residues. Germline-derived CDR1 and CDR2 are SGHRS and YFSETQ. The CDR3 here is CASSRPDRGVYEQYF. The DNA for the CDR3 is TGCGCCAGCAGCCGCCCTGACAGGGGAGTTTACGAGCAGTACTTC.

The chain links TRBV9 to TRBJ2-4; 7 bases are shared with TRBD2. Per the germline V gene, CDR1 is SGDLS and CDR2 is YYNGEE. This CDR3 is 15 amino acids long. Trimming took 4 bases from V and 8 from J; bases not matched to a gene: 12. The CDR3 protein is CASSTRTSRWDIQYF. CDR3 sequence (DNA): TGTGCCAGCAGCACACGGACTAGTCGGTGGGACATTCAGTACTTC.

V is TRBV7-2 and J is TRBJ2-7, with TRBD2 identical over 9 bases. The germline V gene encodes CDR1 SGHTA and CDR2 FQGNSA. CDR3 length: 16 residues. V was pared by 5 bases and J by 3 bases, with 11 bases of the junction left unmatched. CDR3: CASSPRGEREVYEQYF. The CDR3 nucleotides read TGTGCCAGCAGCCCCCGGGGAGAGCGGGAGGTCTACGAGCAGTACTTC.

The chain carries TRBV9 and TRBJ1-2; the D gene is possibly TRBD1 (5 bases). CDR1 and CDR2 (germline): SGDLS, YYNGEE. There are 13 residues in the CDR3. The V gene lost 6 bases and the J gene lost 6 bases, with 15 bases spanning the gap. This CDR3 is CASTGGRGDGYTF. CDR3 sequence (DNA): TGTGCCAGCACCGGTGGGAGGGGCGATGGCTACACCTTC.

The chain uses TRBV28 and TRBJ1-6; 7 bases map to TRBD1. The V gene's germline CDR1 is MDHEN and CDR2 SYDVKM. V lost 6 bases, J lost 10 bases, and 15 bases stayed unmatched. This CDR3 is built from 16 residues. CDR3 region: CASSPSPGQPVSPLHF. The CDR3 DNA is TGTGCCAGCAGCCCCTCACCGGGACAGCCCGTATCACCCCTCCACTTT.

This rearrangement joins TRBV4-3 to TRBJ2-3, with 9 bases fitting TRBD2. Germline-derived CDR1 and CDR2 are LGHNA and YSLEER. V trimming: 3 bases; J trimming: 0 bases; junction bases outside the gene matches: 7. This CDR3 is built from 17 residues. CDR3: CASSQRGLAGSTDTQYF. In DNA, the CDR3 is TGCGCCAGCAGCCAGAGGGGGCTAGCGGGAAGCACAGATACGCAGTATTTT.

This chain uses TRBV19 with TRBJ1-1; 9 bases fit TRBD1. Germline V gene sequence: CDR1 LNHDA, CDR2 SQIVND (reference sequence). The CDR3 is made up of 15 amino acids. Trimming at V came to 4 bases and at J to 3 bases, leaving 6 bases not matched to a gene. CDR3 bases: TGTGCCAGTAGTAGGGGACAGGGTGGGGACACTGAAGCTTTCTTT. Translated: CASSRGQGGDTEAFF.

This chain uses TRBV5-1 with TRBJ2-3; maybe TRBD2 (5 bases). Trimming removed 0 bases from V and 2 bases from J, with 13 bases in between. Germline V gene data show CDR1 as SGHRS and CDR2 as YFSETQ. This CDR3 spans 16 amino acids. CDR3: CASSLAAGYLTDTQYF. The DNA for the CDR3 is TGCGCCAGCAGCTTGGCCGCGGGTTACCTCACAGATACGCAGTATTTT.

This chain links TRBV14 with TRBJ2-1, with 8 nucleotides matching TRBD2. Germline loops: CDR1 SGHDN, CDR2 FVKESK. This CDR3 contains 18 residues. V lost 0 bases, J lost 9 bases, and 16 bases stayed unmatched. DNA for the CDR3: TGTGCCAGCAGCCAAGATCGGTCTGGAGCGGGAGATTGGAGTGAGCAGTTCTTC. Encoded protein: CASSQDRSGAGDWSEQFF.